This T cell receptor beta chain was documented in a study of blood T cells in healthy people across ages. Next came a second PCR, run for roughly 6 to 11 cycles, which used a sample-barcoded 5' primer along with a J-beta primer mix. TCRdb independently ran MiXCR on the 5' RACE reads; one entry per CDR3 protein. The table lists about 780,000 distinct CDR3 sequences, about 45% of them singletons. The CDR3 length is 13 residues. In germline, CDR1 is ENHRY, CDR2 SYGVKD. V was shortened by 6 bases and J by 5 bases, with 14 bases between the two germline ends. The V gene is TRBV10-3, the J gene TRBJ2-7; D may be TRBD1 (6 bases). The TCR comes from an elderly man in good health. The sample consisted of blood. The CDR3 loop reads CAISQNRENEQYF. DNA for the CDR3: TGTGCCATCAGCCAGAACAGGGAAAACGAGCAGTACTTC.